There are a few counts of the clone carrying this T cell receptor (beta chain). The antigen is not known. TCRdb itself ran the 5' RACE reads through MiXCR, one entry per CDR3 protein. The sample shows 310,000 or so distinct CDR3 sequences, less than 20% of them seen only once. This entry belongs to a study of T-cell memory formation after mild COVID-19. The overall study: Among the donors, TCR clusters were largely specific to each donor.

The study's findings and limits: Chiefly within CM and EM were the contracting CD4+ clones; CD8+ ones were within EMRA. Pre-infection memory held some responding clones, suggesting pre-existing cross-reactive T cells responded.

This CDR3 comprises 14 residues. J was trimmed by 8 bases and V by 5 bases; bases with no gene match: 8. The gene calls are TRBV12-3 or TRBV12-4 and TRBJ1-4; 7 positions match TRBD1. Sequencing was done on a sample of PBMCs or a T cell subset sorted from them (not recorded which). The receptor's source is a man aged 18-30 years who had mild COVID-19 (a few samples of this study predate the infection). Cell type and time point are not known. This CDR3 is CASSPTGNREKLFF. The CDR3 DNA is TGTGCCAGCAGTCCGACAGGGAATCGCGAAAAACTGTTTTTT.